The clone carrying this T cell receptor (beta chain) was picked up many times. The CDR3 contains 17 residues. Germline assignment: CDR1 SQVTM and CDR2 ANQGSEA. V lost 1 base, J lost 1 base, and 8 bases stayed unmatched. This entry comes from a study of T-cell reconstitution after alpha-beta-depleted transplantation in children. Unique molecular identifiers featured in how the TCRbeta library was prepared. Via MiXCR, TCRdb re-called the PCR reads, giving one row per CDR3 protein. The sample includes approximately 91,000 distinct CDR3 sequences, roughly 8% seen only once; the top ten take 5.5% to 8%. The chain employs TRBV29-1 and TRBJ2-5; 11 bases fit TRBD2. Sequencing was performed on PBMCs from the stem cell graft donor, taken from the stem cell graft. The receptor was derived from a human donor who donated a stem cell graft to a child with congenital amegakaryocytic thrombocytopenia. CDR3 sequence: CSVEGLASGGFQETQYF. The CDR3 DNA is TGCAGCGTTGAAGGTTTGGCTAGCGGGGGGTTCCAAGAGACCCAGTACTTC.